Below, one T cell receptor (beta chain) is given with its context. The CDR3 sequence is 15 residues long. Per the germline V gene, CDR1 is SGHTA and CDR2 is FQGNSA. J gave up 1 base and V 1 base, and 2 bases lay outside the gene matches. The sample comes from a study of cytomegalovirus exposure and HLA in healthy donors. PCR employed 60 Vbeta and 13 Jbeta primers. The data were produced by immunoSEQ multiplex PCR, yet TCRdb's version contains in-frame clones alone and is incomplete. The table gives some 200,000 clones; the top ten clones make up about 1% of it. The chain has TRBV7-2 and TRBJ2-5; 8 bases match TRBD2. The sample taken for sequencing was PBMCs. This clonotype was obtained from a girl aged 2 to 9 in good health and CMV-seropositive. The chain's CDR3 is CASSLVSGVQETQYF. In nucleotides, the CDR3 is TGTGCCAGCAGCTTAGTTAGCGGGGTCCAAGAGACCCAGTACTTC.